The present entry profiles one T cell receptor beta chain with its context. Its target is unknown. Per the germline V gene, CDR1 is KGHSH and CDR2 is LQKENI. Trimming removed 6 bases from V and 0 bases from J, with 6 bases in between. The CDR3 contains 12 residues. These data originate in a study of Ad26.COV2.S vaccination and SARS-CoV-2 variants. General observations from the study: Substantial breadth in spike-specific CD8+ and CD4+ T cell responses was reportedly seen after vaccination. Total T cell responses were possibly underestimated by TCR breadth and depth analyses.

The table came from immunoSEQ multiplex PCR; TCRdb's copy has only in-frame clones and leaves some out. The repertoire has 300,000 to 400,000 clones, under 95% of them found once; the top ten carry around 4%. This receptor was identified in a human donor who had recovered from COVID-19. The genes are TRBV18 and TRBJ2-7; D gene uncertain. The sequencing here drew on peripheral blood, taken after recovery from COVID-19. The DNA for the CDR3 is TGTGCCAGCTCCCGTTACTCCTACGAGCAGTACTTC. Amino acids: CASSRYSYEQYF.